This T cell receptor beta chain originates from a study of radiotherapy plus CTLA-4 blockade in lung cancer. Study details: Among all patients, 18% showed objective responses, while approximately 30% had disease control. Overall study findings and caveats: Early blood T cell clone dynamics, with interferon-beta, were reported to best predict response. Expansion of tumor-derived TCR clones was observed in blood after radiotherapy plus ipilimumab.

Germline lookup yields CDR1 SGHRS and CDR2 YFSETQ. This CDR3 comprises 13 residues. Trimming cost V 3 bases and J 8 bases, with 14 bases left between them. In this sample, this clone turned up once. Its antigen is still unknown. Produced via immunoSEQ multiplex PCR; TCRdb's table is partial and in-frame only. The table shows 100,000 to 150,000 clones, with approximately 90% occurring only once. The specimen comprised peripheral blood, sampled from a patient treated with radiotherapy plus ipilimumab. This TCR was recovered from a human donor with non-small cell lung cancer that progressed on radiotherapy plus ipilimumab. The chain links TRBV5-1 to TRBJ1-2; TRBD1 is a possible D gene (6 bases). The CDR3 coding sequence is TGCGCCAGCAGCTCGGGATCAGGGGACGGCTACACCTTC. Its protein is CASSSGSGDGYTF.